The 9 T cell receptor beta chains given below trace back to one sample, sequenced in a study of T cell clonality in common variable immunodeficiency. These receptors are not linked to any known antigen. Sequencing used immunoSEQ multiplex PCR; TCRdb keeps in-frame clones, though not all of them. The record shows about 17,000 clones for this sample, with no singletons present. Study outcomes and limitations: Common variable immunodeficiency TCR beta sequences reportedly had fewer deletions and N-nucleotide insertions.

Sequences were obtained from peripheral blood mononuclear cells. The receptors were sampled from a human donor with common variable immunodeficiency.

This clone showed up many times. The DNA ends 3 residues before the CDR3 does, and the rest of the CDR3 is filled in from the germline J gene. J is TRBJ2-2 and V is TRBV18; TRBD2 matches 8 bases. CDR3 length: 16 residues. Germline loops: CDR1 KGHSH, CDR2 LQKENI. Losses at the gene ends were 2 bases for V and 3 bases for J; bases not matched to a gene: 5. The CDR3 reads CASSPYLLADTGELFF. The sequenced CDR3 bases are TGTGCCAGCTCACCATATCTACTAGCGGACACCGGGGAG. The full variable domain, completed using reference TRBV18 and TRBJ2-2, is NAGVMQNPRHLVRRRGQEARLRCSPMKGHSHVYWYRQLPEEGLKFMVYLQKENIIDESGMPKERFSAEFPKEGPSILRIQQVVRGDSAAYFCASSPYLLADTGELFFGEGSRLTVL.

Remarks on this clone: The CDR3 extends 3 residues past the end of the read, so its final part is completed from the germline J gene. The chain links TRBV5-6 to TRBJ2-7; D might be TRBD1 (6 bases). CDR3 length: 13 amino acids. CDR1 and CDR2 from the germline V gene are SGHDT and YYEEEE. Between the trimmed V and J ends, which lost 5 bases and 2 bases, there was a span of 11 bases. The CDR3 sequence is CASSGTKTYEQYF. CDR3 DNA (partial): TGTGCCAGCAGTGGGACAAAAACCTACGAG.

Regarding this clone: From the germline J gene comes the end of the CDR3, since the read stops 3 residues before it. Other DNA sequences in the sample encode the same CDR3. The rearrangement links TRBV7-9 to TRBJ2-3; tentative D call: TRBD2 (6 bases). CDR1 is SEHNR and CDR2 is FQNEAQ in the germline V gene (reference sequence). The CDR3 is 15 amino acids. With 4 bases removed from V and 0 bases from J, the gap between germline ends came to 11 bases. The CDR3 reads CASSSGLPSTDTQYF. CDR3 DNA (partial): TGTGCCAGCAGCTCGGGACTGCCGAGCACAGATACG. Together with reference TRBV7-9 and TRBJ2-3, the CDR3 gives the full variable domain: DTGVSQNPRHKITKRGQNVTFRCDPISEHNRLYWYRQTLGQGPEFLTYFQNEAQLEKSRLLSDRFSAERPKGSFSTLEIQRTEQGDSAMYLCASSSGLPSTDTQYFGPGTRLTVL.

This clone occurred a few times. The read is 3 residues too short to cover the CDR3 end, so that end is filled in from the germline J gene. The chain carries TRBV19 and TRBJ2-3, with 8 bases matching TRBD2. The V gene's germline CDR1 is LNHDA and CDR2 SQIVND (reference sequence). V was pared by 6 bases and J by 0 bases, with 5 bases of the junction left unmatched. CDR3 length equals 15 residues. CDR3 bases read: TGTGCCAGTAGCTTTTCTAGCGGGAGCACAGATACG. Amino acid sequence: CASSFSSGSTDT. The complete CDR3 reads CASSFSSGSTDTQYF.

There are many counts of this clone. The read falls 3 residues short of the CDR3 end, and the missing part is taken from the germline J gene. This chain uses TRBV20-1 with TRBJ1-5; D gene ambiguous. Between the trimmed V and J ends, which lost 0 bases and 0 bases, there was a span of 12 bases. CDR1 and CDR2 from the germline V gene are DFQATT and SNEGSKA (reference sequence). The length of the CDR3 is 16 residues. The CDR3 protein is CSARDSRQSSNQPQHF. CDR3 DNA (partial): TGCAGTGCTAGAGATTCCAGGCAAAGTAGCAATCAGCCC.

With respect to this clone: The CDR3 end lies 3 residues beyond the end of the read and is filled in from the germline J gene. The V and J genes are TRBV7-2 and TRBJ2-2; perhaps TRBD2 as D (5 bases). The CDR3 is 14 amino acids. The V end was cut by 8 bases, the J end by 7 bases, with 17 bases between. Germline V gene lookup returns CDR1 SGHTA and CDR2 FQGNSA. CDR3 residues: CASWPDSRRGELFF. Incomplete CDR3 DNA: TGTGCCAGCTGGCCGGACTCCCGGCGCGGGGAG.

A word on this clone: Coverage ceases 3 residues before the CDR3 finishes, and the germline J gene fills in the end. The chain carries TRBV5-1 and TRBJ2-3; D gene ambiguous. The CDR3 covers 17 residues. Per the germline V gene, CDR1 is SGHRS and CDR2 is YFSETQ. Trimming shortened V by 0 bases and J by 4 bases, and 18 bases separated the two germline ends. The sequenced part of the CDR3 DNA is TGCGCCAGCAGCTTGGCCAGTCACCTCGAGTGGTCAGATACG. This gives the protein CASSLASHLEWSDT. The complete CDR3 sequence is CASSLASHLEWSDTQYF. Full variable domain (outside the CDR3, taken from reference TRBV5-1 and TRBJ2-3): KAGVTQTPRYLIKTRGQQVTLSCSPISGHRSVSWYQQTPGQGLQFLFEYFSETQRNKGNFPGRFSGRQFSNSRSEMNVSTLELGDSALYLCASSLASHLEWSDTQYFGPGTRLTVL.

This clone has a count of ten or more. Read data end 3 residues before the CDR3 end; the end is taken from the germline J gene. The chain couples TRBV7-6 to TRBJ2-3, with 7 bases identical to TRBD1. V lost 0 bases, J lost 1 base, and 1 base stayed unmatched. The germline CDR1 and CDR2 sequences are SGHVS and FNYEAQ. The CDR3 totals 15 residues. CDR3 sequence: CASSLATGRTDTQYF. CDR3 bases read: TGTGCCAGCAGCTTAGCGACAGGGCGCACAGATACG.

In this sample, this clone turned up many times. The read ends 3 residues before the CDR3 terminus; that terminus is restored from the germline J gene. The chain couples TRBV29-1 to TRBJ1-2, with 7 bases that match TRBD1. The germline V gene encodes CDR1 SQVTM and CDR2 ANQGSEA. The CDR3 totals 14 residues. The sequenced part of the CDR3 DNA is TGCAGCGTTGTCAACAGGGGCCTCACGGGCGGC. Translating gives CSVVNRGLTGG. The complete CDR3 sequence is CSVVNRGLTGGYTF.